The clone carrying this T cell receptor (beta chain) was found many times. Its antigen is not known. It was 5'RACE with constant-segment primers that produced the TCR alpha and TCR beta cDNA libraries, which carried sample barcodes and UMIs. TCRdb reanalysed the 5' RACE reads using MiXCR and keeps one entry per CDR3 protein. Of under 300,000 distinct CDR3 sequences listed, around a tenth are singletons. The entry originates in a study of T-cell memory formation after mild COVID-19. Overall study results and limits: What remained unconfirmed was the SARS-CoV-2 specificity of second-wave clones peaking on day 37. Some clones that responded were present in memory (sampled pre-infection), which suggests cross-reactive memory joined. Mainly in CM and EM were contracting CD4+ clones; CD8+ were in EMRA.

Per germline, CDR1 KGHSH and CDR2 LQKENI. This CDR3 is built from 14 residues. The V and J ends lost 3 bases and 4 bases respectively, with 12 bases between them. J is TRBJ2-5 and V is TRBV18; D possibly corresponds to TRBD1 (6 bases). The TCR originated in a man aged 18 to 35 who had mild COVID-19 (a few samples of this study predate the infection). Cell type and time point are not known. Sequenced: PBMCs or a T cell subset sorted from them (not recorded which). The CDR3 nucleotides read TGTGCCAGCTCACCGGGGGCAGGGAGAGAGACCCAGTACTTC. It is translated as CASSPGAGRETQYF.